This T cell receptor (beta chain) was captured in a study of PD-1 blockade in classical Hodgkin lymphoma. Overall study findings and caveats: Differences between repertoires have undefined causes, possibly disease activity or prior therapy.

Trimming took 2 bases from V and 4 from J; bases not matched to a gene: 15. From germline, CDR1 is SGHVS and CDR2 FQNEAQ. The length of the CDR3 is 18 residues. Time point described: newly diagnosed, previously untreated cHL patient sample. This clone was detected once. Its antigen remains unidentified. Profiling relied on immunoSEQ multiplex PCR, and the TCRdb table lists in-frame clones only, not all of them. The sample includes 70,000 or so clones, approximately 93% of them seen just once. This chain uses TRBV7-8 with TRBJ2-3; 7 bases match TRBD1. The receptor's source is a human donor with classical Hodgkin lymphoma. Sequenced sample: peripheral blood mononuclear cells (PBMCs). The CDR3 spells CASSLRGRFADRSDTQYF. CDR3 bases: TGTGCCAGCAGCTTAAGGGGGCGTTTTGCGGATCGGTCAGATACGCAGTATTTT.